The T cell receptor (beta chain) described here comes from a study of technical replicates of blood from several donors. The assay was immunoSEQ multiplex PCR, and TCRdb's table has in-frame clones only and misses some. The table has tens of thousands of clones, 70% to 90% seen once. CDR1 and CDR2 (germline): SGHRS, YFSETQ. The CDR3 is 15 residues long. Between the trimmed V and J ends, which lost 0 bases and 6 bases, there was a span of 15 bases. This clone has only one observation. Sequenced input: PBMCs. The chain couples TRBV5-1 to TRBJ1-1, with D possibly being TRBD1 (6 bases). This clonotype originated in a human donor in good health. Some clones in this sample may be carry-over from other donors' samples. This CDR3 is CASSLDKGGTSEAFF. CDR3 nucleotides: TGCGCCAGCAGCTTGGATAAGGGGGGGACATCTGAAGCTTTCTTT.